What follows are 8 T cell receptor beta chains derived from one specimen sequenced in a study of OX40 agonist ivuxolimab in advanced cancers. Repertoires were generated with immunoSEQ multiplex PCR, while TCRdb's copy carries only in-frame clones and drops some. This sample has roughly 74,000 clones, with 75% to 90% found just once. This material consisted of CD4+ or CD8+ T cells sorted from blood, taken in a trial of the OX40 agonist ivuxolimab. The receptors shown here come from an adult with an advanced solid tumor such as melanoma, head and neck, liver or kidney cancer.

This chain links TRBV19 with TRBJ2-5; D might be TRBD1 or TRBD2, each matching 6 bases. Germline V gene data show CDR1 as LNHDA and CDR2 as SQIVND (reference sequence). The V end lost 2 bases, the J end lost 4 bases, and 11 bases lay between the germline ends. This CDR3 has 14 residues. The chain's CDR3 is CASSIRGRRETQYF. The DNA of the CDR3 is TGTGCCAGTAGTATACGGGGGCGGCGAGAGACCCAGTACTTC.

This clone has a handful of counts. The rearrangement links TRBV14 to TRBJ1-2, with D perhaps TRBD1 (6 bases). Germline V lookup: CDR1 SGHDN, CDR2 FVKESK. Trimming removed 4 bases at V and 12 bases at J, with 21 bases between. This CDR3 region has 14 residues. CDR3 loop: CASSRDTGSSCDTF. CDR3 bases: TGTGCCAGCAGCCGGGACACAGGAAGTTCATGTGACACCTTC.

In this sample, this clone turned up a few times. The chain carries TRBV2 and TRBJ1-1, with D possibly matching TRBD1 (6 bases). The CDR3 has 13 residues. Germline V CDR1 and CDR2: SNHLY, FYNNEI. Trimming took off 5 bases at V and 0 bases at J, with 7 bases between the two ends. CDR3 region: CASSKGVNTEAFF. CDR3 nucleotide sequence: TGTGCCAGCAGTAAGGGGGTGAACACTGAAGCTTTCTTT. Together with reference TRBV2 and TRBJ1-1, the CDR3 gives the full variable domain: EPEVTQTPSHQVTQMGQEVILRCVPISNHLYFYWYRQILGQKVEFLVSFYNNEISEKSEIFDDQFSVERPDGSNFTLKIRSTKLEDSAMYFCASSKGVNTEAFFGQGTRLTVV.

This clone has just a few counts. Here the CDR3 reads CAWSPQGRGPGYF. The CDR3 DNA reads as TGTGCCTGGAGTCCCCAGGGGCGGGGCCCGGGGTATTTT. The rearrangement uses TRBV30 and TRBJ2-3; either TRBD1 or TRBD2 may supply D (6 bases each). CDR3 length: 13 residues. Germline CDR1 reads GTSNPN; CDR2 reads SVGIG (reference sequence). Deletions cut 2 bases from V and 14 bases from J, with 20 bases between. Complete variable domain (other parts from reference TRBV30 and TRBJ2-3): SQTIHQWPATLVQPVGSPLSLECTVEGTSNPNLYWYRQAAGRGLQLLFYSVGIGQISSEVPQNLSASRPQDRQFILSSKKLLLSDSGFYLCAWSPQGRGPGYFGPGTRLTVL.

The rearrangement uses TRBV5-1 and TRBJ1-1, with TRBD1 matching 10 bases. The V gene end was trimmed by 3 bases and the J gene end by 4 bases; junction bases not matched to a gene: 3. The CDR3 is 14 amino acids. Germline CDR1 and CDR2: SGHRS and YFSETQ. Written as DNA, the CDR3 is TGCGCCAGCAGCTCCAGGACAGGGGGCACTGAAGCTTTCTTT. Its protein is CASSSRTGGTEAFF.

The V and J genes are TRBV5-8 and TRBJ2-2; the D gene is possibly TRBD2 (6 bases). The V end lost 7 bases, the J end lost 2 bases, and 12 bases lay between the germline ends. Germline V gene sequence: CDR1 SGHTS, CDR2 YDEGEE. This CDR3 comprises 14 residues. The CDR3: CASGGTANTGELFF. The DNA for the CDR3 is TGTGCCAGCGGCGGGACCGCAAACACCGGGGAGCTGTTTTTT.

The V gene is TRBV9, the J gene TRBJ2-3; D may correspond to TRBD1 or TRBD2 (5 bases each). This CDR3 is 15 amino acids long. CDR1 is SGDLS, CDR2 YYNGEE, per germline. V shed 3 bases and J shed 8 bases, with 19 bases lying between them. CDR3 in amino acids: CASSAPPVSGATQYF. CDR3 sequence (DNA): TGTGCCAGCAGCGCGCCTCCAGTTTCCGGGGCTACGCAGTATTTT. The variable domain in full, with the rest retrieved from reference TRBV9 and TRBJ2-3, is DSGVTQTPKHLITATGQRVTLRCSPRSGDLSVYWYQQSLDQGLQFLIQYYNGEERAKGNILERFSAQQFPDLHSELNLSSLELGDSALYFCASSAPPVSGATQYFGPGTRLTVL.

This chain uses TRBV18 with TRBJ2-3; 13 bases match TRBD2. Germline V lookup: CDR1 KGHSH, CDR2 LQKENI. J lost 5 bases, V lost 1 base, and 6 bases had no gene match. The CDR3 is 17 residues long. CDR3: CASSPLLLAGGKDTQYF. The CDR3 bases are TGTGCCAGCTCACCACTCCTACTAGCGGGAGGGAAAGATACGCAGTATTTT.